One and the same sample provided the 19 T cell receptor beta chains below, sequenced in a study of beta chain features in type 1 diabetes. Every isolated RNA sample was fully reverse transcribed, so sequencing captured expressed TCRB transcripts. Repertoires were generated with immunoSEQ multiplex PCR, while TCRdb's copy carries only in-frame clones and drops some. The repertoire consists of almost 250,000 clones, with approximately 14% occurring once and the leading ten covering roughly 0.024%. Material for sequencing was naive CD4+ T cells from blood. The receptors derive from a middle-aged woman in good health.

The CDR3 nucleotides read TGCAGCGACTCGGGACAGGGGAACACTGAAGCTTTCTTT. It translates to CSDSGQGNTEAFF. This rearrangement joins TRBV29-1 to TRBJ1-1; 9 nucleotides match TRBD1. The CDR3 is 13 amino acids. CDR1 and CDR2 from the germline V gene are SQVTM and ANQGSEA. V trimming: 7 bases; J trimming: 1 base; junction bases outside the gene matches: 4. Full variable domain (rest looked up from reference TRBV29-1 and TRBJ1-1): SAVISQKPSRDICQRGTSLTIQCQVDSQVTMMFWYRQQPGQSLTLIATANQGSEATYESGFVIDKFPISRPNLTFSTLTVSNMSPEDSSIYLCSDSGQGNTEAFFGQGTRLTVV.

This clone was counted a few times. The rearrangement joins TRBV6-4 to TRBJ2-3; TRBD2 is a possible D gene (6 bases). CDR1 MRHNA and CDR2 SNTAGT come from the germline V gene. The CDR3 runs to 13 residues. Trimming left V 6 bases short and J 0 bases short, with 7 bases between. The CDR3 sequence is CASRGGSTDTQYF. Written as DNA, the CDR3 is TGTGCCAGCAGGGGGGGAAGCACAGATACGCAGTATTTT.

This clone was found a few times. The gene calls are TRBV9 and TRBJ1-1; D is uncertain. CDR1 and CDR2 from the germline V gene are SGDLS and YYNGEE. Trimming stripped 0 bases from V and 0 bases from J, with 6 bases between. CDR3 size: 14 residues. The CDR3: CASSVAYMNTEAFF. The CDR3 DNA follows: TGTGCCAGCAGCGTAGCTTACATGAACACTGAAGCTTTCTTT.

This chain joins TRBV19 and TRBJ2-3, with a possible D match to TRBD1 (5 bases). Trimming stripped 11 bases from V and 1 base from J, with 13 bases between. Germline V gene sequence: CDR1 LNHDA, CDR2 SQIVND (reference sequence). The CDR3 length is 13 residues. The CDR3 bases are TGTGCCTCGCAGGGTCGCGGCACAGATACGCAGTATTTT. It specifies CASQGRGTDTQYF. The full variable domain, its missing parts supplied by reference TRBV19 and TRBJ2-3, is DGGITQSPKYLFRKEGQNVTLSCEQNLNHDAMYWYRQDPGQGLRLIYYSQIVNDFQKGDIAEGYSVSREKKESFPLTVTSAQKNPTAFYLCASQGRGTDTQYFGPGTRLTVL.

Only a few counts were recorded for this clone. The chain carries TRBV7-8 and TRBJ1-2; 8 nucleotides match TRBD1. Germline assignment: CDR1 SGHVS and CDR2 FQNEAQ. This CDR3 is built from 15 residues. V was clipped by 1 base and J by 8 bases; unmatched bases: 9. The CDR3 nucleotides are TGTGCCAGCAGCTTAGGCCGGGACAGGTTACGAGGCTACACCTTC. Protein sequence: CASSLGRDRLRGYTF. Full variable domain (outside the CDR3, taken from reference TRBV7-8 and TRBJ1-2): GAGVSQSPRYKVAKRGQDVALRCDPISGHVSLFWYQQALGQGPEFLTYFQNEAQLDKSGLPSDRFFAERPEGSVSTLKIQRTQQEDSAVYLCASSLGRDRLRGYTFGSGTRLTVV.

The chain combines TRBV18 with TRBJ1-1; weak D call: TRBD1 (6 bases). Germline values: CDR1 KGHSH, CDR2 LQKENI. This CDR3 is 13 amino acids long. Between the trimmed V and J ends, which lost 6 bases and 4 bases, there was a span of 12 bases. CDR3 region: CASSYRERTEAFF. The CDR3 DNA follows: TGTGCCAGCTCGTACAGGGAGCGCACTGAAGCTTTCTTT.

This clone was detected a few times. The chain employs TRBV6-1 and TRBJ1-6; D not resolved. The CDR3 consists of 14 residues. The V gene lost 3 bases and the J gene lost 8 bases, with 11 bases spanning the gap. Germline V gene lookup returns CDR1 MNHNS and CDR2 SASEGT. The CDR3 spells CASSDRARDSPLHF. CDR3 coding DNA: TGTGCCAGCAGTGATCGCGCTCGGGATTCACCCCTCCACTTT.

The genes are TRBV5-5 and TRBJ2-1, with TRBD2 matching over 8 bases. CDR3 length: 15 amino acids. Germline lookup yields CDR1 SGHKS and CDR2 YYEKEE (reference sequence). With V trimmed by 5 bases and J by 6 bases, 10 bases remained unmatched. Here the CDR3 DNA reads TGTGCCAGCAGTGTCGGGACTAGGAGGATCAATGAGCAGTTCTTC. Translated, it gives CASSVGTRRINEQFF.

This clone occurred a few times. The rearrangement joins TRBV7-8 to TRBJ2-5; 7 nucleotides align to TRBD2. This CDR3 spans 16 amino acids. Germline assignment: CDR1 SGHVS and CDR2 FQNEAQ. After removal of 1 base from V and 0 bases from J, the junction contained 5 bases not matched to a gene. The chain's CDR3 is CASSLEGLRYQETQYF. CDR3 DNA sequence: TGTGCCAGCAGCTTAGAGGGACTACGTTACCAAGAGACCCAGTACTTC.

This clone was seen only a few times. The gene calls are TRBV5-1 and TRBJ2-5; D may be TRBD2 (5 bases). The CDR3 is 15 amino acids. Trimming left V 3 bases short and J 2 bases short, with 14 bases between. Germline CDR1 is SGHRS and CDR2 is YFSETQ. CDR3 sequence reads: CASSYQSGVQETQYF. CDR3 DNA: TGCGCCAGCAGCTACCAATCCGGGGTTCAAGAGACCCAGTACTTC.

This chain links TRBV9 with TRBJ2-1; maybe TRBD2 (6 bases). There are 16 residues in the CDR3. Germline CDR1 is SGDLS and CDR2 is YYNGEE. V lost 3 bases to trimming and J lost 2 bases, with 15 bases between them. The CDR3 DNA reads TGTGCCAGCAGCGAGGAAAAGACGGGAGCCTACAATGAGCAGTTCTTC. The encoded protein is CASSEEKTGAYNEQFF. Full variable domain (outside the CDR3, taken from reference TRBV9 and TRBJ2-1): DSGVTQTPKHLITATGQRVTLRCSPRSGDLSVYWYQQSLDQGLQFLIQYYNGEERAKGNILERFSAQQFPDLHSELNLSSLELGDSALYFCASSEEKTGAYNEQFFGPGTRLTVL.

The chain uses TRBV6-5 and TRBJ2-2; D unresolved. Germline CDR1 reads MNHEY; CDR2 reads SVGAGI. The CDR3 loop spans 12 amino acids. V gave up 8 bases and J gave up 8 bases, with 12 bases separating them. The CDR3 spells CASSPGLGELFF. The CDR3 nucleotides read TGTGCCAGCTCCCCCGGTTTGGGGGAGCTGTTTTTT.

This clone came up many times. This sequence joins TRBV7-9 and TRBJ1-2, with 7 bases aligning to TRBD1. The germline CDR1 and CDR2 sequences are SEHNR and FQNEAQ (reference sequence). V shed 5 bases and J 3 bases; nucleotides not matched to a gene: 3. CDR3 length equals 13 residues. This chain's CDR3 is CASSLGQDYGYTF. The CDR3 region has the DNA TGTGCCAGCAGCCTAGGACAGGACTATGGCTACACCTTC.

The CDR3, as DNA: TGCGCCAGCAGCCAAGACAGGGTAATTCCGGCTTTCTTT. This encodes CASSQDRVIPAFF. The chain recombines TRBV4-3 with TRBJ1-1; possible D gene TRBD1, 5 bases. The germline CDR1 and CDR2 sequences are LGHNA and YSLEER. V was cut by 0 bases and J by 11 bases, with 13 bases left in between. CDR3 length: 13 residues.

A few counts support this clone. This chain connects TRBV11-2 to TRBJ2-6; no firm D call. V lost 5 bases to trimming and J lost 4 bases, with 9 bases between them. The CDR3 spans 14 residues. The germline V gene has CDR1 SGHAT and CDR2 FQNNGV. CDR3 amino acids: CASSLLLGANVLTF. The CDR3 DNA reads as TGTGCCAGCAGCCTTCTTTTAGGGGCCAACGTCCTGACTTTC.

The chain joins TRBV28 to TRBJ1-5; D gene unclear. The V gene's germline CDR1 is MDHEN and CDR2 SYDVKM. The CDR3 totals 16 residues. Trimming removed 5 bases from V and 6 bases from J, with 20 bases in between. In DNA, the CDR3 is TGTGCCAGCAGTCCCCCAACGGATCTGCGGGGTCAGCCCCAGCATTTT. Protein: CASSPPTDLRGQPQHF.

The chain is built from TRBV7-9 and TRBJ2-7, with 7 bases matching TRBD2. The germline CDR1 and CDR2 sequences are SEHNR and FQNEAQ (reference sequence). The CDR3 is made up of 15 amino acids. V shed 1 base and J 1 base; nucleotides not matched to a gene: 4. The CDR3 DNA reads as TGTGCCAGCAGCTTAGGGCCGGGAGGTTCCTACGAGCAGTACTTC. Translating it yields CASSLGPGGSYEQYF.

In this sample, this clone turned up a few times. V is TRBV2 and J is TRBJ2-7, with a possible D match to TRBD2 (5 bases). Germline-derived CDR1 and CDR2 are SNHLY and FYNNEI. The CDR3 is 12 amino acids. With 6 bases removed from V and 2 bases from J, the gap between germline ends came to 8 bases. The CDR3 nucleotides are TGTGCCAGCAGGAGGGAGACCTACGAGCAGTACTTC. It codes for CASRRETYEQYF. Using reference TRBV2 and TRBJ2-7 for the parts outside the CDR3, the full variable domain is EPEVTQTPSHQVTQMGQEVILRCVPISNHLYFYWYRQILGQKVEFLVSFYNNEISEKSEIFDDQFSVERPDGSNFTLKIRSTKLEDSAMYFCASRRETYEQYFGPGTRLTVT.

V is TRBV5-1 and J is TRBJ2-7, with D possibly matching TRBD1 (6 bases). This CDR3 spans 14 amino acids. Germline V lookup: CDR1 SGHRS, CDR2 YFSETQ. Trimming stripped 0 bases from V and 2 bases from J, with 9 bases between. CDR3 residues: CASSLESGAYEQYF. The CDR3 nucleotides read TGCGCCAGCAGCTTGGAGTCAGGGGCCTACGAGCAGTACTTC.